Below, one TCR beta chain is given with its context. Antigen specificity is unknown. The sample comes from a study of beta chain features in type 1 diabetes. Looking at the study overall: The number of sorted cells examined across all samples was around 110 million.

General study findings and limits: Across patients, naive, central memory and Treg TCRB repertoires exhibited apparently greater similarity than was observed across healthy donors.

The trim removed 5 bases at V and 1 base at J, leaving 7 bases unmatched. This CDR3 region has 15 residues. From germline, CDR1 is SGHVS and CDR2 FNYEAQ. As every portion of the isolated RNA was reverse transcribed, the sequencing read expressed TCRB transcripts. Clones were read by immunoSEQ multiplex PCR, and TCRdb kept only the in-frame ones, dropping some. The data show 200,000 to 250,000 clones, over 9.5% seen once. The TCR sequence derives from a woman between 18 and 29 years old in good health. The V gene is TRBV7-6, the J gene TRBJ2-7; 8 nucleotides agree with TRBD1. Material for sequencing was naive CD4+ T cells from blood. The CDR3 region is CASSTRTGSSYEQYF. For the CDR3, the DNA is TGTGCCAGCAGCACCAGGACAGGGTCATCCTACGAGCAGTACTTC.